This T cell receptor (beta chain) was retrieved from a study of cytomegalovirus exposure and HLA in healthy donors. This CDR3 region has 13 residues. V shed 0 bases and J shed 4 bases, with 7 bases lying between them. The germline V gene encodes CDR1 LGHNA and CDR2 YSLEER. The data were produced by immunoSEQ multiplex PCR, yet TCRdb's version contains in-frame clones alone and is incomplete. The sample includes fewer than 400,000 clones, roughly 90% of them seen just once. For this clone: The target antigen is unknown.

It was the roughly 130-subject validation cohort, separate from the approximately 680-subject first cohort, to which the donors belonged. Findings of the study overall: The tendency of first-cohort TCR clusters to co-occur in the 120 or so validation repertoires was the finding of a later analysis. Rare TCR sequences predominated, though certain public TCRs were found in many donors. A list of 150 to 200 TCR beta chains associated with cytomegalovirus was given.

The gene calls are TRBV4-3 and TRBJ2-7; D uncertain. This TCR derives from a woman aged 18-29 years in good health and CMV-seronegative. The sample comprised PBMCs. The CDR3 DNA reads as TGCGCCAGCAGCCAAGAGATGCGGTACGAGCAGTACTTC. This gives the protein CASSQEMRYEQYF.